Presented here are 12 T cell receptor beta chains from one specimen sequenced in a study of Graves' ophthalmopathy and Graves' hyperthyroidism. The TCR beta CDR3 regions underwent amplification from RNA transcripts. A first-round RT-PCR used HTBI primers, followed by a second-round multiplex PCR. TCRdb processed the multiplex PCR reads anew with MiXCR; each CDR3 protein has one entry. This table has 52,000 or so distinct CDR3 sequences, about half appearing once. The sequencing sample was made of peripheral blood. The receptors were sampled from an adult woman with Graves' ophthalmopathy.

This clonotype came up many times. The CDR3 protein is CASSDSTSGPDTQYF. For the CDR3, the DNA is TGTGCCAGCAGTGACTCGACTAGCGGGCCAGATACGCAGTATTTT. The chain uses TRBV6-4 and TRBJ2-3, with 10 bases that match TRBD2. This CDR3 has 15 residues. V gave up 0 bases and J gave up 4 bases; unmatched junction bases: 1. Germline CDR1 is MRHNA and CDR2 is SNTAGT.

Many counts were recorded for this clonotype. This chain links TRBV7-2 with TRBJ1-3; no reliable D call. The CDR3 sequence is 15 residues long. V was shortened by 1 base and J by 2 bases, with 9 bases between the two germline ends. Germline loops: CDR1 SGHTA, CDR2 FQGNSA. The CDR3 region is CASSLGPGAGNTIYF. The DNA for the CDR3 is TGTGCCAGCAGCTTAGGGCCGGGAGCTGGAAACACCATATATTTT.

This clonotype is medium-sized in the sample. The chain combines TRBV24-1 with TRBJ1-5, with TRBD1 identical over 9 bases. Trimming at V came to 9 bases and at J to 5 bases, leaving 4 bases not matched to a gene. Germline values: CDR1 KGHDR, CDR2 SFDVKD. CDR3 length equals 13 residues. CDR3 sequence (DNA): TGTGCCACCGGACGGGACAGGGATCAGCCCCAGCATTTT. Protein sequence: CATGRDRDQPQHF.

This clonotype was counted many times. The gene calls are TRBV4-2 and TRBJ2-1; tentatively, D is TRBD2 (5 bases). The CDR3 covers 17 residues. CDR1 LGHNA and CDR2 YNFKEQ come from the germline V gene. The V end lost 0 bases, the J end lost 8 bases, and 20 bases lay between the germline ends. The CDR3: CASSQDHQRTRGHEQFF. The CDR3 DNA follows: TGTGCCAGCAGCCAAGATCATCAGCGGACGAGAGGGCATGAGCAGTTCTTC.

This clonotype was detected many times. The V gene is TRBV19, the J gene TRBJ1-2; D is perhaps TRBD1 (5 bases). The CDR3 loop spans 14 amino acids. Germline V lookup: CDR1 LNHDA, CDR2 SQIVND (reference sequence). With 5 bases removed from V and 5 bases from J, the gap between germline ends came to 15 bases. CDR3 residues: CASSRTGSYYGYTF. The CDR3 coding sequence is TGTGCCAGTAGTCGAACAGGATCGTATTATGGCTACACCTTC.

V gene TRBV6-1 combines with J gene TRBJ1-6, with unresolved D. Germline lookup yields CDR1 MNHNS and CDR2 SASEGT. V was pared by 6 bases and J by 7 bases, with 10 bases between. This CDR3 contains 13 residues. The CDR3 is CASRIGRNSPLHF. In DNA, the CDR3 is TGTGCCAGCAGAATCGGACGGAATTCACCCCTCCACTTT.

As for this clonotype: The conserved final phenylalanine or tryptophan is absent from the CDR3, which likely points to a read error. The limits of the CDR3 on the DNA are not certain, so only TCRdb's listed CDR3 is given. V usage is TRBV7-2 and J usage is TRBJ2-7. In germline, CDR1 is SGHTA, CDR2 FQGNSA. The CDR3 length is 12 residues, termini included. The CDR3 reads CASSQLTGSRYL.

This clonotype was seen a single time. The rearrangement links TRBV20-1 to TRBJ2-7, with TRBD2 matching 10 bases. CDR3 size: 14 residues. CDR1 DFQATT and CDR2 SNEGSKA come from the germline V gene (reference sequence). After removal of 5 bases from V and 7 bases from J, the junction contained 11 bases not matched to a gene. The CDR3 here is CSAARRLAGREQYF. The CDR3 bases are TGCAGTGCTGCACGGAGACTAGCGGGCCGAGAGCAGTACTTC.

This clonotype was seen ten or more times. The rearrangement uses TRBV7-2 and TRBJ2-2; 9 bases are shared with TRBD1. The J segment lost 4 bases and the V segment lost 5 bases, leaving 5 bases of the junction unmatched. Germline CDR1 reads SGHTA; CDR2 reads FQGNSA. The CDR3 is 15 residues long. In DNA form, the CDR3 reads TGTGCCAGCAGCCAGGGACAGGGCGGCACCGGGGAGCTGTTTTTT. As protein: CASSQGQGGTGELFF.

This clonotype was observed a few times. V is TRBV2 and J is TRBJ1-6; 7 bases agree with TRBD1. CDR3 length: 13 amino acids. Unmatched junction bases numbered 5, after V lost 4 bases and J lost 11 bases. The germline gives CDR1 SNHLY, CDR2 FYNNEI. CDR3 bases: TGTGCCAGCAGTGTGGGGGACAGACCACCCCTCCACTTT. Protein: CASSVGDRPPLHF.

A remark on this clonotype: At one of its ends the junction is not consistent with the germline gene, which may arise from a read error. V gene TRBV5-1 combines with J gene TRBJ1-5, with TRBD1 matching 9 bases. Per the germline V gene, CDR1 is SGHRS and CDR2 is YFSETQ. The CDR3 contains 16 residues. As DNA, the CDR3 is TGCGCCAGCAGCCCCGGGACAGGGTCGGTCAATGAGCCCCAGCATTTT. It translates to CASSPGTGSVNEPQHF.

This clonotype was recorded many times. V is TRBV7-3 and J is TRBJ1-5; no clear D. This CDR3 region has 13 residues. Germline V gene data show CDR1 as SGHTA and CDR2 as FQGTGA. V dropped 1 base and J dropped 6 bases, with 7 bases sitting between them. CDR3 sequence (DNA): TGTGCCAGCAGCTTAAGCGTCGGTCAGCCCCAGCATTTT. Translating it yields CASSLSVGQPQHF. The full variable domain, with the rest looked up from reference TRBV7-3 and TRBJ1-5, is GAGVSQTPSNKVTEKGKYVELRCDPISGHTALYWYRQSLGQGPEFLIYFQGTGAADDSGLPNDRFFAVRPEGSVSTLKIQRTERGDSAVYLCASSLSVGQPQHFGDGTRLSIL.